This T cell receptor (beta chain) emerged from a study of metastatic and nonmetastatic thyroid tumors. Patients were all untreated before their thyroid surgery. This clone appeared a few times. TCRdb re-clonotyped the PCR reads via MiXCR. Of tens of thousands of clones in the sample, 11% were seen once. The CDR3 loop spans 14 amino acids. V gave up 0 bases and J gave up 1 base, with 7 bases separating them. Germline values: CDR1 LGHNA, CDR2 YNFKEQ. The chain employs TRBV4-2 and TRBJ2-7; unclear D gene. The sequencing sample was made of blood. The receptor's source is a female donor with papillary thyroid cancer or a benign thyroid nodule (not recorded which). Some clones in this sample may be carry-over from other donors' samples. Here the CDR3 reads CASSQDSGSYEQYF. As DNA, the CDR3 is TGTGCCAGCAGCCAAGATTCCGGATCCTACGAGCAGTACTTC.